These 32 T cell receptor beta chains share one sample of origin, sequenced in a study of T cells in Graves' hyperthyroidism and ophthalmopathy. Template material for amplifying TCR beta CDR3 regions consisted of RNA transcripts. Using the HTBI primer set, a first-round RT-PCR was run on the TCR CDR3. Via MiXCR, TCRdb re-called the multiplex PCR reads, giving one row per CDR3 protein. The sample yields 350,000 to 450,000 distinct CDR3 sequences, about 15% seen once. The sample was blood. These TCRs come from a woman in her 30s with Graves' hyperthyroidism that later progressed to Graves' ophthalmopathy.

This CDR3 reads CASSPTWGREQFF. The CDR3 DNA follows: TGTGCCAGCAGCCCGACGTGGGGCCGGGAGCAGTTCTTC. V and J are TRBV16 and TRBJ2-1; perhaps TRBD1 as D (5 bases). The V gene's germline CDR1 is KGHSY and CDR2 FQNENV. The CDR3 spans 13 residues. Trimming took 4 bases from V and 10 from J, leaving 14 bases between them. Full variable domain (missing parts from reference TRBV16 and TRBJ2-1): GEEVAQTPKHLVRGEGQKAKLYCAPIKGHSYVFWYQQVLKNEFKFLISFQNENVFDETGMPKERFSAKCLPNSPCSLEIQATKLEDSAVYFCASSPTWGREQFFGPGTRLTVL.

There are many counts of this clonotype. The chain joins TRBV24-1 to TRBJ2-3; the match to TRBD2 covers 10 bases. The V and J ends lost 3 bases and 2 bases, in that order; junction bases with no gene match: 7. Germline-derived CDR1 and CDR2 are KGHDR and SFDVKD. CDR3 size: 17 residues. CDR3 region: CATSDAVAGGHTDTQYF. The CDR3 DNA sequence: TGTGCCACCAGTGATGCTGTAGCGGGGGGCCACACAGATACGCAGTATTTT.

This clonotype came up a few times. The chain has TRBV5-1 and TRBJ2-5, with D unresolved. V was clipped by 4 bases and J by 7 bases, with 11 bases between them. CDR1 and CDR2 (germline): SGHRS, YFSETQ. The CDR3 runs to 12 residues. Here the CDR3 DNA reads TGCGCCAGCAGCCAAGAGAGTGCGACCCAGTACTTC. Protein sequence: CASSQESATQYF.

Many counts were recorded for this clonotype. This chain's CDR3 is CASSYSPGWQWELFF. The CDR3 DNA reads as TGTGCCAGCAGTTACTCGCCAGGGTGGCAGTGGGAGCTGTTTTTT. The chain carries TRBV6-5 and TRBJ2-2, with D perhaps matching TRBD1 (5 bases). Trimming left V 0 bases short and J 9 bases short, with 14 bases between. The length of the CDR3 is 15 residues. CDR1 is MNHEY, CDR2 SVGAGI, per germline.

The rearrangement joins TRBV4-1 to TRBJ2-2; the D is unclear. This CDR3 comprises 14 residues. Germline V CDR1 and CDR2: MGHRA, YSYEKL. Trimming stripped 3 bases from V and 7 bases from J, with 12 bases between. The CDR3: CASSQESYLGELFF. The CDR3 DNA reads as TGCGCCAGCAGCCAGGAGTCCTACCTCGGGGAGCTGTTTTTT.

At least ten counts were recorded for this clonotype. The CDR3 is CASSKGSGGAAGELFF. The DNA of the CDR3 is TGTGCCAGCAGTAAGGGATCCGGGGGGGCCGCCGGGGAGCTGTTTTTT. The chain links TRBV6-1 to TRBJ2-2; TRBD2 aligns across 8 bases. J lost 6 bases, V lost 5 bases, and 11 bases had no gene match. Looked up from germline, CDR1 is MNHNS and CDR2 is SASEGT. This CDR3 contains 16 residues.

The sample holds many counts of this clonotype. The chain carries TRBV7-6 and TRBJ2-3; D remains unclear. V gave up 3 bases and J gave up 2 bases, with 24 bases separating them. CDR1 and CDR2 (germline): SGHVS, FNYEAQ. The CDR3 sequence is 19 residues long. This chain's CDR3 is CASSFRAPQLVGSTDTQYF. DNA for the CDR3: TGTGCCAGCAGCTTTAGAGCGCCTCAGCTGGTCGGCTCCACAGATACGCAGTATTTT.

This clonotype was recorded only once. V and J are TRBV19 and TRBJ1-2; D is unresolved. CDR3 length: 13 amino acids. Germline V gene sequence: CDR1 LNHDA, CDR2 SQIVND (reference sequence). V was shortened by 5 bases and J by 2 bases, with 9 bases between the two germline ends. The CDR3, as DNA: TGTGCCAGTAGTTCCGCAGGAAACTATGGCTACACCTTC. It encodes CASSSAGNYGYTF. Full variable domain (remainder filled in from reference TRBV19 and TRBJ1-2): DGGITQSPKYLFRKEGQNVTLSCEQNLNHDAMYWYRQDPGQGLRLIYYSQIVNDFQKGDIAEGYSVSREKKESFPLTVTSAQKNPTAFYLCASSSAGNYGYTFGSGTRLTVV.

The sample holds a few counts of this clonotype. This chain joins TRBV7-9 and TRBJ2-3; 15 bases match TRBD2. This CDR3 has 18 residues. Germline V gene sequence: CDR1 SEHNR, CDR2 FQNEAQ (reference sequence). V gave up 5 bases and J gave up 2 bases; unmatched junction bases: 8. CDR3 bases: TGTGCCAGCAGCCATACCGGACTAGCGGGAGGGAACACAGATACGCAGTATTTT. Translation: CASSHTGLAGGNTDTQYF.

This clonotype was seen a few times. The chain carries TRBV5-1 and TRBJ2-7, with 9 bases lining up with TRBD1. The CDR3 loop spans 16 amino acids. The V segment lost 0 bases and the J segment 4 bases; nucleotides outside the gene matches: 8. CDR1 is SGHRS, CDR2 YFSETQ, per germline. CDR3 bases: TGCGCCAGCAGCTTGGGGGGACAGGGTCAGCCTTACGAGCAGTACTTC. Residues: CASSLGGQGQPYEQYF.

This chain links TRBV6-1 with TRBJ1-1; D call uncertain. Germline-derived CDR1 and CDR2 are MNHNS and SASEGT. The CDR3 consists of 15 residues. Trimming took off 6 bases at V and 0 bases at J, with 14 bases between the two ends. The CDR3, as DNA: TGTGCCAGCAGAAGACGGGTGATCATGAACACTGAAGCTTTCTTT. Its protein product is CASRRRVIMNTEAFF.

This clonotype was recorded many times. The chain recombines TRBV19 with TRBJ2-2; D remains unclear. Germline values: CDR1 LNHDA, CDR2 SQIVND (reference sequence). V was cut by 4 bases and J by 1 base, with 7 bases left in between. The CDR3 is 14 amino acids. CDR3 bases: TGTGCCAGTAGTAATAAGGGGAACACCGGGGAGCTGTTTTTT. Translated, it gives CASSNKGNTGELFF.

This clonotype came up a few times. The V gene is TRBV7-9, the J gene TRBJ2-2, with 8 nucleotides matching TRBD1. The CDR3 runs 15 residues. CDR1 and CDR2 from the germline V gene are SEHNR and FQNEAQ (reference sequence). J lost 7 bases, V lost 6 bases, and 10 bases had no gene match. The CDR3: CASRLSGQVGGELFF. CDR3 coding DNA: TGTGCCAGCAGGCTATCGGGACAGGTCGGCGGGGAGCTGTTTTTT.

This chain joins TRBV18 and TRBJ2-7; D may be TRBD1 (6 bases). Germline V gene data show CDR1 as KGHSH and CDR2 as LQKENI. The germline V and J ends were trimmed by 4 bases and 1 base, with 17 bases remaining between them. The CDR3 length is 16 residues. This chain's CDR3 is CASSLHGTSRSYEQYF. Here the CDR3 DNA reads TGTGCCAGCTCACTACACGGGACATCAAGATCCTACGAGCAGTACTTC.

In this sample, this clonotype turned up many times. The chain links TRBV7-2 to TRBJ1-2; no clear D. This CDR3 comprises 13 residues. V was cut by 6 bases and J by 4 bases, with 12 bases left in between. CDR1 is SGHTA and CDR2 is FQGNSA in the germline V gene. The CDR3 is CASRASGSYGYTF. DNA for the CDR3: TGTGCCAGCAGGGCTAGTGGATCCTATGGCTACACCTTC. The full variable domain, with the rest looked up from reference TRBV7-2 and TRBJ1-2, is GAGVSQSPSNKVTEKGKDVELRCDPISGHTALYWYRQSLGQGLEFLIYFQGNSAPDKSGLPSDRFSAERTGGSVSTLTIQRTQQEDSAVYLCASRASGSYGYTFGSGTRLTVV.

This rearrangement joins TRBV7-2 to TRBJ2-2, with TRBD2 identical over 9 bases. This CDR3 is built from 16 residues. Germline V gene sequence: CDR1 SGHTA, CDR2 FQGNSA. The trim removed 9 bases at V and 0 bases at J, leaving 8 bases unmatched. Here the CDR3 reads CARGSGSSTNTGELFF. In DNA, the CDR3 is TGTGCCAGAGGTAGCGGGAGTTCCACGAACACCGGGGAGCTGTTTTTT. Full variable domain (rest looked up from reference TRBV7-2 and TRBJ2-2): GAGVSQSPSNKVTEKGKDVELRCDPISGHTALYWYRQSLGQGLEFLIYFQGNSAPDKSGLPSDRFSAERTGGSVSTLTIQRTQQEDSAVYLCARGSGSSTNTGELFFGEGSRLTVL.

Only a few counts were recorded for this clonotype. This chain connects TRBV13 to TRBJ1-1; 7 bases map to TRBD1. The CDR3 length is 14 residues. The germline CDR1 and CDR2 sequences are PRHDT and FYEKMQ (reference sequence). J lost 3 bases, V lost 5 bases, and 6 bases had no gene match. The CDR3 coding sequence is TGTGCCAGCAGCAACAGGGGAGCGTACACTGAAGCTTTCTTT. This sequence encodes CASSNRGAYTEAFF.

This clonotype has at least ten counts. This chain connects TRBV7-2 to TRBJ2-6, with TRBD1 matching over 8 bases. CDR1 is SGHTA and CDR2 is FQGNSA in the germline V gene. V was pared by 5 bases and J by 2 bases, with 2 bases of the junction left unmatched. The CDR3 loop spans 15 amino acids. The CDR3 loop reads CASSLQGAGANVLTF. The DNA of the CDR3 is TGTGCCAGCAGCCTACAGGGGGCTGGGGCCAACGTCCTGACTTTC.

This clonotype was counted only a few times. Compared with germline, one end of the junction differs, possibly owing to a read error. V and J are TRBV27 and TRBJ1-2; D might be TRBD1 (5 bases). There are 12 residues in the CDR3. Germline values: CDR1 MNHEY, CDR2 SMNVEV (reference sequence). In nucleotides, the CDR3 is TGTGCCAGCAGTTTAGGCGGGGGTGCCGTCTCCTTC. Translation gives CASSLGGGAVSF.

With regard to this clonotype: This may be a read error: a much more frequent sequence differs by one nucleotide. The chain employs TRBV5-1 and TRBJ2-3; tentatively, D is TRBD2 (6 bases). The CDR3 covers 13 residues. Germline V gene data show CDR1 as SGHRS and CDR2 as YFSETQ. In DNA, the CDR3 is TGCGCCAGCAGCTTCACTAGCACATATACGCAGTATTTT. Its translation: CASSFTSTYTQYF.

This clonotype was counted a few times. V gene TRBV11-2 combines with J gene TRBJ2-1; the match to TRBD2 covers 11 bases. Germline CDR1 and CDR2: SGHAT and FQNNGV. V gave up 3 bases and J gave up 5 bases; unmatched junction bases: 6. This CDR3 has 16 amino acids. The CDR3: CASSLNLAGGHNEQFF. The CDR3 DNA sequence: TGTGCCAGCAGCTTGAATCTAGCGGGGGGTCACAATGAGCAGTTCTTC.

This clonotype occurred many times. V is TRBV27 and J is TRBJ2-7; 9 bases map to TRBD1. V shed 6 bases, J shed 0 bases, and the junction held 0 bases outside the gene matches. The CDR3 runs 13 residues. CDR1 is MNHEY and CDR2 is SMNVEV in the germline V gene (reference sequence). The CDR3 region has the DNA TGTGCCAGCAGGGACAGGGGCTCCTACGAGCAGTACTTC. Translation: CASRDRGSYEQYF.

There are many counts of this clonotype. V and J are TRBV20-1 and TRBJ1-1; D remains ambiguous. Trimming took off 3 bases at V and 5 bases at J, with 13 bases between the two ends. Germline CDR1 DFQATT, CDR2 SNEGSKA (reference sequence). The length of the CDR3 is 13 residues. The CDR3, as DNA: TGCAGTGCTAGTCGGGCGGGAGGTACTGAAGCTTTCTTT. It yields the protein CSASRAGGTEAFF.

Ten or more counts support this clonotype. This chain joins TRBV11-1 and TRBJ1-2; D may be TRBD1 (5 bases). There are 17 residues in the CDR3. Germline assignment: CDR1 SGHAT and CDR2 FQDESV (reference sequence). The V gene lost 5 bases and the J gene lost 7 bases, with 26 bases spanning the gap. The CDR3 nucleotides are TGTGCCAGCAGCCATAGGTATACAGGACCCTCTGATGGTGGCTACACCTTC. Protein product: CASSHRYTGPSDGGYTF.

This clonotype was seen ten or more times. This chain's CDR3 is CASSSRNRGEGTEAFF. The CDR3 DNA reads TGTGCCAGCAGTTCCCGGAACAGGGGCGAAGGGACTGAAGCTTTCTTT. The chain joins TRBV28 to TRBJ1-1; 7 positions agree with TRBD1. This CDR3 spans 16 amino acids. The V and J ends lost 4 bases and 5 bases, in that order; junction bases with no gene match: 13. Germline-derived CDR1 and CDR2 are MDHEN and SYDVKM.

This clonotype showed up many times. This chain links TRBV4-1 with TRBJ1-4, with D possibly being TRBD1 (6 bases). In germline, CDR1 is MGHRA, CDR2 YSYEKL. Trimming stripped 5 bases from V and 8 bases from J, with 21 bases between. The CDR3 has 16 residues. CDR3 DNA sequence: TGCGCCAGCAGCGAATGGGCAGGGGTTGGGGGAGAAAAACTGTTTTTT. Residues: CASSEWAGVGGEKLFF.

This clonotype was seen a single time. The chain uses TRBV11-2 and TRBJ2-1; 16 nucleotides match TRBD2. CDR3 size: 16 residues. The V and J ends lost 6 bases and 5 bases, in that order; junction bases with no gene match: 4. Germline CDR1 SGHAT, CDR2 FQNNGV. The CDR3, as DNA: TGTGCCAGCAGACCGGGACTAGCGGGAGGGCACAATGAGCAGTTCTTC. It specifies CASRPGLAGGHNEQFF.

This clonotype was detected many times. The chain has TRBV14 and TRBJ2-7; maybe TRBD1 (5 bases). Germline V gene sequence: CDR1 SGHDN, CDR2 FVKESK. The CDR3 has 17 residues. V was pared by 4 bases and J by 1 base, with 20 bases between. The chain's CDR3 is CASSLKAYSRQSYEQYF. Written as DNA, the CDR3 is TGTGCCAGCAGCCTTAAGGCCTACAGCAGACAGTCCTACGAGCAGTACTTC.

As for this clonotype: A clone one base away is much larger, so this may be a read error. The chain combines TRBV27 with TRBJ2-7, with D perhaps matching TRBD2 (7 bases). The germline CDR1 and CDR2 sequences are MNHEY and SMNVEV (reference sequence). The CDR3 totals 15 residues. V was pared by 5 bases and J by 0 bases, with 14 bases between. The CDR3 loop is CASSPLGGHSYEQYF. The CDR3 nucleotides are TGTGCCAGCAGTCCCCTGGGGGGGCACTCCTACGAGCAGTACTTC.

In its sample, this clonotype was seen many times. The chain has TRBV12-3 or TRBV12-4 and TRBJ1-2; 9 bases align to TRBD1. The V gene end was trimmed by 2 bases and the J gene end by 6 bases; junction bases not matched to a gene: 10. This CDR3 contains 16 residues. CDR3 sequence (DNA): TGTGCCAGCAGTTTATTTATGACGGGACAGGGCGATGGCTACACCTTC. It codes for CASSLFMTGQGDGYTF.

This clonotype has a count of ten or more. This rearrangement joins TRBV12-3 or TRBV12-4 to TRBJ2-7; 9 bases agree with TRBD1. The CDR3 loop spans 16 amino acids. The V segment lost 6 bases and the J segment 3 bases; nucleotides outside the gene matches: 12. The CDR3 coding sequence is TGTGCCAGCAGCTCCTTAACGACAGGGGGTATCTACGAGCAGTACTTC. Residues: CASSSLTTGGIYEQYF.

There are many counts of this clonotype. The chain carries TRBV11-2 and TRBJ2-3, with 15 bases fitting TRBD2. CDR3 size: 18 residues. The germline CDR1 and CDR2 sequences are SGHAT and FQNNGV. V was clipped by 4 bases and J by 5 bases; unmatched bases: 10. This CDR3 reads CASSSGTSGRSRGDTQYF. DNA for the CDR3: TGTGCCAGCAGCTCCGGGACTAGCGGGAGGTCCCGGGGAGATACGCAGTATTTT.